This T cell receptor (beta chain) is drawn from a study of T cell responses to AZD1222 COVID-19 vaccine. Here immunoSEQ multiplex PCR was the method, and the copy in TCRdb shows in-frame clones only, minus some. Of 130,000 to 150,000 clones in the sample, 85% to 95% were seen once. This CDR3 has 13 amino acids. Germline CDR1 SQVTM, CDR2 ANQGSEA. The V segment lost 6 bases and the J segment 1 base; nucleotides outside the gene matches: 3. The sequencing here drew on peripheral blood, taken after recovery from COVID-19. This TCR was recovered from an adult who had recovered from COVID-19. The rearrangement links TRBV29-1 to TRBJ2-7, with 10 bases lining up with TRBD2. The CDR3 nucleotides are TGCAGCGTCACTAGCGGGGATTCCTACGAGCAGTACTTC. Protein: CSVTSGDSYEQYF.